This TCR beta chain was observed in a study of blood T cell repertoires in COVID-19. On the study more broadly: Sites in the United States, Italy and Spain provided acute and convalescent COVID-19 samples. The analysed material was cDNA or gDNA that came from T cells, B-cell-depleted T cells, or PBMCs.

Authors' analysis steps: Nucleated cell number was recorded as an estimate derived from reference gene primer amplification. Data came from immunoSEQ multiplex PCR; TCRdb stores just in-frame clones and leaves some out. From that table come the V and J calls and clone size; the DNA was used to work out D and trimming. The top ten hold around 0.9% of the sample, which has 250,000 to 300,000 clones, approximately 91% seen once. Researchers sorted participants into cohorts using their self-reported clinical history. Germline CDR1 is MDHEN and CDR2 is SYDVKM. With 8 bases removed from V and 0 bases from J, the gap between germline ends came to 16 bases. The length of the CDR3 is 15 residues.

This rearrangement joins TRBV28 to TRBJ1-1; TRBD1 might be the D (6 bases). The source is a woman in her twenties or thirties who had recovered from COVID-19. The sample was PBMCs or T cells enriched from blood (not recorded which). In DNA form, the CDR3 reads TGTGCCAGCGTGTCTAGGGGGATCATGAACACTGAAGCTTTCTTT. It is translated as CASVSRGIMNTEAFF.